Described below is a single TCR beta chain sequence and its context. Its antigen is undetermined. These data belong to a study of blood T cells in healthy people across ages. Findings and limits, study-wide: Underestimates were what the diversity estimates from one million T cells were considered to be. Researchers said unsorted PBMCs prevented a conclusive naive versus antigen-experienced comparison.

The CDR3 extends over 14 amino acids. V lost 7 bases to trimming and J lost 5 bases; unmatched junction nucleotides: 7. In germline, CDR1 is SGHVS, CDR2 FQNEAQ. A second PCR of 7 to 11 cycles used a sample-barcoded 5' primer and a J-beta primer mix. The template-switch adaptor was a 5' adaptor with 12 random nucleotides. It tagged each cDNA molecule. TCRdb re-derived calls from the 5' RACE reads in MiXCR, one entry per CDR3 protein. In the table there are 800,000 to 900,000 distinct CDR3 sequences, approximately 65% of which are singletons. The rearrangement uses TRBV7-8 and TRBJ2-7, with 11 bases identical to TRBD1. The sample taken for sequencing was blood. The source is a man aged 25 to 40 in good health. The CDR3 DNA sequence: TGTGCCAGCACCCCGGACAGGGGGCGAAACGAGCAGTACTTC. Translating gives CASTPDRGRNEQYF. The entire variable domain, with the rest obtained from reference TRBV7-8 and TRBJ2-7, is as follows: GAGVSQSPRYKVAKRGQDVALRCDPISGHVSLFWYQQALGQGPEFLTYFQNEAQLDKSGLPSDRFFAERPEGSVSTLKIQRTQQEDSAVYLCASTPDRGRNEQYFGPGTRLTVT.